These T cell receptor beta chains were read from a single sample in a study of identical twins. In TCRdb, the 5' RACE reads were re-called with MiXCR into one record per CDR3 protein. Of 260,000 or so distinct CDR3 sequences in the sample, 7% to 8.5% were seen once. This same sample was also part of a study on yellow fever vaccine responses in identical twins.

The source material was CD8+ T cells sorted from blood. Receptors originate from a young woman in good health. The CDR3 runs from the conserved cysteine through the conserved F or W. D genes are given only for firm matches. Clone size is given for some rows only: seen once, a few or many times, or a class if the clone is expanded.

-	TRBV19	TRBJ2-1	15	few	CASSIVQHIYNEQFF	TGTGCCAGTAGTATAGTACAACATATCTACAATGAGCAGTTCTTC
-	TRBV7-9	TRBJ1-2	14	-	CASSSHPGNYGYTF	TGTGCCAGCAGCTCCCACCCAGGCAACTATGGCTACACCTTC
-	TRBV27	TRBJ2-7	15	many	CASGGQNKAFYEQYF	TGTGCCAGCGGCGGACAGAACAAAGCTTTCTACGAGCAGTACTTC
TRBD2	TRBV5-5	TRBJ2-3	15	-	CASSLRTSTTDTQYF	TGTGCCAGCAGCTTGAGGACTAGCACCACAGATACGCAGTATTTT
-	TRBV12-3/TRBV12-4	TRBJ2-5	15	few	CASSFGTPTQETQYF	TGTGCCAGCAGTTTTGGGACACCAACCCAAGAGACCCAGTACTTC
-	TRBV4-1	TRBJ1-1	15	many	CASSQQTPSGTEAFF	TGCGCCAGCAGCCAACAGACCCCTTCGGGCACTGAAGCTTTCTTT
TRBD2	TRBV12-3/TRBV12-4	TRBJ2-7	13	many	CAIRTSGTYEQYF	TGTGCCATCAGGACTAGCGGGACATACGAGCAGTACTTC
-	TRBV7-9	TRBJ2-4	15	many	CASSSADRAKNIQYF	TGTGCCAGCAGCTCCGCTGACAGAGCCAAAAACATTCAGTACTTC
-	TRBV7-9	TRBJ2-3	12	many	CASSQTTDTQYF	TGTGCCAGCAGCCAAACTACAGATACGCAGTATTTT
TRBD1	TRBV4-2	TRBJ2-3	16	many	CASSQEQGAGTDTQYF	TGTGCCAGCAGCCAAGAACAGGGGGCCGGTACAGATACGCAGTATTTT
TRBD1	TRBV28	TRBJ1-4	15	many	CASTHAGTVNEKLFF	TGTGCCAGCACCCACGCCGGGACAGTTAATGAAAAACTGTTTTTT
TRBD2	TRBV28	TRBJ2-3	17	few	CASSPRTSGGAADTQYF	TGTGCCAGCAGTCCCCGGACTAGCGGGGGGGCAGCAGATACGCAGTATTTT
TRBD1	TRBV20-1	TRBJ1-1	12	-	CSAPWTGREAFF	TGCAGTGCTCCATGGACAGGGAGGGAAGCTTTCTTT
-	TRBV7-9	TRBJ2-1	12	many	CASSLVNNEQFF	TGTGCCAGCAGCTTAGTTAACAATGAGCAGTTCTTC
TRBD1	TRBV2	TRBJ2-7	15	few	CASIRLRTGSYEQYF	TGTGCCAGCATCCGACTAAGGACAGGGTCCTACGAGCAGTACTTC
TRBD1	TRBV15	TRBJ1-5	15	-	CATKGQGQSNQPQHF	TGTGCCACCAAGGGACAGGGGCAAAGCAATCAGCCCCAGCATTTT
-	TRBV2	TRBJ2-1	16	-	CASSENWVPPYNEQFF	TGTGCCAGCAGCGAGAACTGGGTTCCCCCCTACAATGAGCAGTTCTTC
-	TRBV25-1	TRBJ1-6	16	-	CASSEYGRVINSPLHF	TGTGCCAGCAGTGAATACGGCAGAGTAATTAATTCACCCCTCCACTTT
-	TRBV29-1	TRBJ2-7	11	few	CSVPLGTGQYF	TGCAGCGTACCCCTGGGAACAGGGCAGTACTTC
-	TRBV11-1	TRBJ2-1	14	few	CASSSGTGTPEQFF	TGTGCCAGCAGCTCGGGGACGGGGACCCCTGAGCAGTTCTTC
TRBD2	TRBV5-1	TRBJ2-7	15	-	CASRSSSGRNYEQYF	TGCGCCAGCAGGTCCTCTAGCGGGAGGAACTACGAGCAGTACTTC
-	TRBV10-2	TRBJ1-5	13	many	CASSDWGGQPQHF	TGCGCCAGCAGTGACTGGGGGGGTCAGCCCCAGCATTTT
-	TRBV5-1	TRBJ2-1	13	many	CASSEPLANEQFF	TGCGCCAGCAGCGAGCCTCTAGCGAATGAGCAGTTCTTC
TRBD2	TRBV20-1	TRBJ2-5	16	-	CSASYHRTSEEETQYF	TGCAGTGCTAGCTACCACCGGACTAGCGAAGAGGAGACCCAGTACTTC
-	TRBV4-1	TRBJ2-7	15	many	CASSQETGLSYEQYF	TGCGCCAGCAGCCAAGAGACAGGTCTTTCCTACGAGCAGTACTTC
-	TRBV6-5	TRBJ1-2	14	-	CASSYQGGVEGYTF	TGTGCCAGCAGTTACCAGGGTGGGGTAGAGGGCTACACCTTC
TRBD1	TRBV6-5	TRBJ2-3	15	few	CASSYGTGGPDTQYF	TGTGCCAGCAGTTACGGGACAGGGGGGCCAGATACGCAGTATTTT
-	TRBV6-1	TRBJ2-3	14	few	CASSEEDAPDTQYF	TGTGCCAGCAGTGAAGAGGACGCCCCAGATACGCAGTATTTT
-	TRBV5-6	TRBJ2-3	17	-	CASSLGLFGESTDTQYF	TGTGCCAGCAGCTTGGGTCTTTTCGGGGAAAGCACAGATACGCAGTATTTT
-	TRBV9	TRBJ2-3	15	many	CASSVDVSGFGTQYF	TGTGCCAGCAGCGTAGACGTTAGCGGTTTCGGTACGCAGTATTTT